Shown below are 29 T cell receptor beta chains from a single sample sequenced in a study of OX40 agonist ivuxolimab in advanced cancers. The data were produced by immunoSEQ multiplex PCR, yet TCRdb's version contains in-frame clones alone and is incomplete. Of roughly 86,000 clones in the sample, about 86% are singletons; the top ten hold around 1.8%. The specimen comprised CD4+ or CD8+ T cells sorted from blood, sampled in a trial of the OX40 agonist ivuxolimab. Receptors were obtained from an adult with an advanced solid tumor such as melanoma, head and neck, liver or kidney cancer.

CDR3 sequence (DNA): TGTGCCTCGACTAGCGGGAGTAGATACGAGCAGTACTTC. Its protein product is CASTSGSRYEQYF. This sequence joins TRBV30 and TRBJ2-7; 12 nucleotides match TRBD2. After removal of 7 bases from V and 4 bases from J, the junction contained 5 bases not matched to a gene. The germline V gene encodes CDR1 GTSNPN and CDR2 SVGIG (reference sequence). The CDR3 has 13 residues.

The V gene is TRBV18, the J gene TRBJ1-5; D not resolved. This CDR3 comprises 16 residues. CDR1 is KGHSH and CDR2 is LQKENI in the germline V gene. V lost 6 bases and J lost 0, with 15 bases in between. The CDR3 spells CASSTSAVDSNQPQHF. The CDR3 DNA reads TGTGCCAGCTCCACTTCGGCAGTCGATAGCAATCAGCCCCAGCATTTT.

This clone turned up a few times. V usage is TRBV19 and J usage is TRBJ1-1, with TRBD1 matching over 9 bases. V dropped 6 bases and J dropped 5; count of bases not matched to a gene: 7. Germline lookup yields CDR1 LNHDA and CDR2 SQIVND (reference sequence). The CDR3 totals 14 residues. The CDR3 loop is CASSAGQGRTEAFF. Written as DNA, the CDR3 is TGTGCCAGTAGCGCGGGACAGGGCCGGACTGAAGCTTTCTTT.

The V and J genes are TRBV19 and TRBJ1-6, with 7 bases lining up with TRBD1. Unmatched junction bases numbered 12, after V lost 7 bases and J lost 9 bases. This CDR3 region has 15 residues. Germline V gene data show CDR1 as LNHDA and CDR2 as SQIVND (reference sequence). The CDR3 coding sequence is TGTGCCAGTACCAGGGATACAGGGGAAGGTTCACCCCTCCACTTT. Translated, it gives CASTRDTGEGSPLHF.

This rearrangement joins TRBV11-2 to TRBJ2-1, with 11 bases matching TRBD2. CDR1 is SGHAT, CDR2 FQNNGV, per germline. The CDR3 runs 15 residues. V was pared by 3 bases and J by 4 bases, with 2 bases of the junction left unmatched. CDR3 DNA sequence: TGTGCCAGCAGCTTCCTAGCGGGAGGATACAATGAGCAGTTCTTC. Protein product: CASSFLAGGYNEQFF.

The J gene is TRBJ2-7, the V gene TRBV7-2; the match to TRBD2 covers 8 bases. Germline CDR1 is SGHTA and CDR2 is FQGNSA. The CDR3 sequence is 14 residues long. V gave up 1 base and J gave up 3 bases; unmatched junction bases: 2. The CDR3 here is CASSLGLAGYEQYF. The DNA of the CDR3 is TGTGCCAGCAGCTTAGGTCTAGCGGGCTACGAGCAGTACTTC. The full variable domain, in which reference TRBV7-2 and TRBJ2-7 provide the parts outside the CDR3, is GAGVSQSPSNKVTEKGKDVELRCDPISGHTALYWYRQSLGQGLEFLIYFQGNSAPDKSGLPSDRFSAERTGGSVSTLTIQRTQQEDSAVYLCASSLGLAGYEQYFGPGTRLTVT.

The chain joins TRBV28 to TRBJ1-2, with D hard to call. Germline loops: CDR1 MDHEN, CDR2 SYDVKM. The CDR3 has 12 amino acids. V lost 6 bases and J 8 bases, leaving 13 bases between the germline ends. For the CDR3, the DNA is TGTGCCAGCAGAAGCCTCACCGGGGGCTACACCTTC. The encoded protein is CASRSLTGGYTF.

The chain carries TRBV14 and TRBJ2-1; 9 bases match TRBD2. CDR1 is SGHDN, CDR2 FVKESK, per germline. The CDR3 extends over 15 amino acids. V was pared by 3 bases and J by 9 bases, with 9 bases of the junction left unmatched. For the CDR3, the DNA is TGTGCCAGCAGCCAGGAGAGCGGGAGGTTCAGTGAGCAGTTCTTC. It is translated as CASSQESGRFSEQFF.

V and J are TRBV28 and TRBJ1-2; possibly TRBD1 for D (5 bases). Trimming pared 10 bases from V and 10 bases from J, leaving 19 bases between. Germline values: CDR1 MDHEN, CDR2 SYDVKM. The CDR3 spans 12 residues. CDR3 DNA sequence: TGTGCCAACGGAATGGGGGACGGCCTCTACACCTTC. Translating gives CANGMGDGLYTF.

The chain recombines TRBV4-2 with TRBJ1-6, with D tentatively TRBD1 (6 bases). Germline V gene sequence: CDR1 LGHNA, CDR2 YNFKEQ. The CDR3 spans 18 residues. The ends were cut back, 0 bases at V and 0 bases at J, with 12 bases in the middle. CDR3 DNA: TGTGCCAGCAGCCAAGAGGGACACCTCAACTCCTATAATTCACCCCTCCACTTT. It encodes CASSQEGHLNSYNSPLHF.

The rearrangement links TRBV28 to TRBJ2-2, with D maybe TRBD2 (5 bases). The CDR3 runs 12 residues. Looked up from germline, CDR1 is MDHEN and CDR2 is SYDVKM. V lost 8 bases and J 8 bases, leaving 12 bases between the germline ends. This CDR3 is CASWTWVGELFF. The CDR3 DNA reads TGTGCCAGCTGGACTTGGGTGGGGGAGCTGTTTTTT. The whole variable domain, filled in from reference TRBV28 and TRBJ2-2, reads DVKVTQSSRYLVKRTGEKVFLECVQDMDHENMFWYRQDPGLGLRLIYFSYDVKMKEKGDIPEGYSVSREKKERFSLILESASTNQTSMYLCASWTWVGELFFGEGSRLTVL.

This chain connects TRBV14 to TRBJ2-2; maybe TRBD1 (6 bases). The length of the CDR3 is 15 residues. V lost 4 bases to trimming and J lost 3 bases, with 12 bases between them. Per germline, CDR1 SGHDN and CDR2 FVKESK. The CDR3 protein is CASSLRDKYTGELFF. The CDR3 nucleotides are TGTGCCAGCAGCCTCCGGGACAAATACACCGGGGAGCTGTTTTTT.

The V gene is TRBV6-1, the J gene TRBJ2-7, with 15 bases lining up with TRBD2. Germline V gives CDR1 MNHNS, CDR2 SASEGT. The ends lost 3 bases at V and 9 bases at J; junction bases unmatched: 6. This CDR3 is built from 15 residues. The CDR3 nucleotides read TGTGCCAGCAGTGAGGGAGGGACTAGCGGGAGGTTGCAGTACTTC. Its protein product is CASSEGGTSGRLQYF.

This clone was detected once. The junction departs from germline at one end; a sequencing error may be responsible. The chain couples TRBV18 to TRBJ2-7; 7 nucleotides match TRBD1. The germline V gene encodes CDR1 KGHSH and CDR2 LQKENI. The CDR3 sequence is 13 residues long. The CDR3, as DNA: TGTGCCAGCTCCTCGACAGGGATCTACGAGCAGCACTTC. Amino acid sequence: CASSSTGIYEQHF.

This clone came up a few times. This chain's CDR3 is CASSNLGQPQHF. The DNA for the CDR3 is TGTGCCAGTAGTAATTTGGGACAGCCCCAGCATTTT. The chain uses TRBV19 and TRBJ1-5, with no clear D. V lost 4 bases, J lost 7 bases, and 8 bases lay in between. This CDR3 region has 12 residues. Germline values: CDR1 LNHDA, CDR2 SQIVND (reference sequence). Complete variable domain (other parts from reference TRBV19 and TRBJ1-5): DGGITQSPKYLFRKEGQNVTLSCEQNLNHDAMYWYRQDPGQGLRLIYYSQIVNDFQKGDIAEGYSVSREKKESFPLTVTSAQKNPTAFYLCASSNLGQPQHFGDGTRLSIL.

V and J are TRBV18 and TRBJ1-4; D is unclear. The CDR3 runs 16 residues. The germline V gene has CDR1 KGHSH and CDR2 LQKENI. Trimming took 1 base from V and 0 from J, leaving 9 bases between them. The CDR3 is CASSPLQDPTNEKLFF. CDR3 sequence (DNA): TGTGCCAGCTCACCACTCCAGGATCCAACTAATGAAAAACTGTTTTTT.

This CDR3 reads CASSSWDRGKAGELFF. The CDR3 bases are TGTGCCAGCAGCTCGTGGGACAGGGGGAAAGCCGGGGAGCTGTTTTTT. V gene TRBV11-2 combines with J gene TRBJ2-2, with 11 bases lining up with TRBD1. The CDR3 has 16 residues. Germline loops: CDR1 SGHAT, CDR2 FQNNGV. V gave up 4 bases and J gave up 6 bases; unmatched junction bases: 7.

The chain carries TRBV30 and TRBJ1-5; no clear D gene. V lost 4 bases and J 5 bases, leaving 18 bases between the germline ends. The germline V gene encodes CDR1 GTSNPN and CDR2 SVGIG (reference sequence). This CDR3 contains 15 residues. The CDR3 region has the DNA TGTGCCTGGAAGACTAGAGGCCGAGGTGATCAGCCCCAGCATTTT. Residues: CAWKTRGRGDQPQHF.

This clone was detected a few times. The chain recombines TRBV19 with TRBJ2-7; possible D gene TRBD1, 5 bases. Germline V gene lookup returns CDR1 LNHDA and CDR2 SQIVND (reference sequence). The length of the CDR3 is 15 residues. V lost 4 bases, J lost 0 bases, and 13 bases lay in between. The CDR3 loop is CASSNQGYSSYEQYF. The DNA for the CDR3 is TGTGCCAGTAGTAACCAGGGTTATAGCTCCTACGAGCAGTACTTC.

J is TRBJ2-1 and V is TRBV5-1, with D uncertain. Germline V gene data show CDR1 as SGHRS and CDR2 as YFSETQ. The CDR3 loop spans 15 amino acids. Trimming left V 1 base short and J 1 base short, with 9 bases between. The CDR3 spells CASSLIAGSYNEQFF. In DNA form, the CDR3 reads TGCGCCAGCAGCTTGATAGCTGGTTCCTACAATGAGCAGTTCTTC.

The chain recombines TRBV7-8 with TRBJ2-3; the match to TRBD2 covers 12 bases. The germline V gene has CDR1 SGHVS and CDR2 FQNEAQ. The CDR3 contains 16 residues. Trimming at V came to 5 bases and at J to 2 bases, leaving 5 bases not matched to a gene. CDR3 amino acids: CASSQRTSGTTDTQYF. DNA for the CDR3: TGTGCCAGCAGCCAAAGGACTAGCGGGACCACAGATACGCAGTATTTT.

The chain couples TRBV4-1 to TRBJ1-5, with D unclear. This CDR3 region has 13 residues. The germline V gene encodes CDR1 MGHRA and CDR2 YSYEKL. V shed 0 bases and J shed 7 bases, with 7 bases lying between them. CDR3 sequence (DNA): TGCGCCAGCAGCCAAGATCGGATACAGCCCCAGCATTTT. It yields the protein CASSQDRIQPQHF.

The V gene is TRBV11-2, the J gene TRBJ2-1, with 9 bases fitting TRBD2. The CDR3 contains 15 residues. Germline CDR1 SGHAT, CDR2 FQNNGV. Trimming took 1 base from V and 4 from J; bases not matched to a gene: 2. CDR3 in DNA: TGTGCCAGCAGCTTAGGGCTAGCGGGATACAATGAGCAGTTCTTC. Its translation: CASSLGLAGYNEQFF.

DNA for the CDR3: TGTGCCAGCAGCCCCCGATCAGACTTCAATCAGCCCCAGCATTTT. Its protein product is CASSPRSDFNQPQHF. The chain employs TRBV9 and TRBJ1-5; D not certain. The CDR3 is 15 residues long. Trimming took 4 bases from V and 3 from J, leaving 14 bases between them. CDR1 and CDR2 from the germline V gene are SGDLS and YYNGEE.

This clone occurred once. The rearrangement uses TRBV11-2 and TRBJ2-7, with 7 nucleotides matching TRBD2. The CDR3 sequence is 14 residues long. Trimming at V came to 8 bases and at J to 1 base, leaving 8 bases not matched to a gene. The V gene's germline CDR1 is SGHAT and CDR2 FQNNGV. The CDR3, as DNA: TGTGCCAGCTGTAGGACTAGGGCTTCCTACGAGCAGTACTTC. Translating gives CASCRTRASYEQYF.

The chain employs TRBV9 and TRBJ2-1; D possibly matches TRBD1 or TRBD2 (6 bases each). This CDR3 has 13 residues. Deletions cut 2 bases from V and 14 bases from J, with 17 bases between. Germline V gives CDR1 SGDLS, CDR2 YYNGEE. The CDR3 sequence: CASSVGGQTPKFF. CDR3 sequence (DNA): TGTGCCAGCAGCGTGGGGGGCCAAACCCCGAAGTTCTTC.

This clone was recorded only once. The V and J genes are TRBV27 and TRBJ1-2; tentative D call: TRBD1 (5 bases). Between the trimmed V and J ends, which lost 8 bases and 3 bases, there was a span of 10 bases. Germline values: CDR1 MNHEY, CDR2 SMNVEV (reference sequence). The CDR3 has 12 residues. This CDR3 reads CASPGGDYGYTF. The CDR3 DNA sequence: TGTGCCAGCCCGGGGGGGGACTATGGCTACACCTTC.

This clone was seen more than once but under ten times. Here the CDR3 reads CASTRTGWVGQPQHF. The CDR3 DNA reads TGTGCCAGTACCAGGACAGGGTGGGTTGGGCAGCCCCAGCATTTT. V is TRBV19 and J is TRBJ1-5, with 8 bases fitting TRBD1. Looked up from germline, CDR1 is LNHDA and CDR2 is SQIVND (reference sequence). This CDR3 comprises 15 residues. Germline trimming cut 7 bases from V and 7 bases from J; bases unmatched to any gene: 12.

This clone has just a few counts. The V call is TRBV2, the J call TRBJ2-7; 8 bases are a match to TRBD2. Germline values: CDR1 SNHLY, CDR2 FYNNEI. The CDR3 is 13 residues long. V shed 4 bases, J shed 7 bases, and the junction held 6 bases outside the gene matches. The CDR3 region is CASSGVGLVEQYF. CDR3 nucleotide sequence: TGTGCCAGCAGTGGGGTGGGACTAGTTGAGCAGTACTTC.